The 18 T cell receptor beta chains below come from one sample, sequenced in a study of post-analysis software for immune sequencing data. These TCRs are of unknown antigen specificity. Study outcomes and limitations: With TRBV5-6, TRBV5-1 and TRBV20-1 included, about five TRBV segments were more frequent in patients than in controls.

The TCR beta cDNA libraries carried unique molecular identifiers. TCRdb reprocessed the PCR reads via MiXCR and lists one record per CDR3 protein. Of hundreds of thousands of distinct CDR3 sequences listed, roughly 27% were seen once; the top ten hold around 0.55%. The sequenced sample was blood. The receptors originated from a girl aged 10-17 years with multiple sclerosis.

V gene TRBV2 combines with J gene TRBJ2-5; TRBD1 might be the D (10 bases). Trimming removed 4 bases at V and 11 bases at J, with 41 bases between. Per germline, CDR1 SNHLY and CDR2 FYNNEI. This CDR3 has 21 residues. The CDR3 DNA reads TGTGCCAGCAGTGTGCGGGGGGGACAGGGGATGTCGCGCGCCGTCCTACGTGAGCAGTACTTC. The encoded protein is CASSVRGGQGMSRAVLREQYF.

The rearrangement links TRBV6-6 to TRBJ1-6, with a tentative D call TRBD1 (6 bases). The V and J ends lost 0 bases and 8 bases respectively, with 8 bases between them. CDR1 is MNHNY, CDR2 SVGAGI, per germline (reference sequence). This CDR3 comprises 14 residues. CDR3 region: CASSYSGGDSPLHF. The CDR3 DNA sequence: TGTGCCAGCAGTTACTCAGGGGGAGATTCACCCCTCCACTTT.

The chain combines TRBV25-1 with TRBJ1-5, with 8 bases matching TRBD1. V shed 4 bases, J shed 4 bases, and the junction held 6 bases outside the gene matches. The CDR3 has 15 residues. Germline CDR1 reads MGHDK; CDR2 reads SYGVNS. CDR3 region: CASSVGDRPNQPQHF. As DNA, the CDR3 is TGTGCCAGCAGTGTAGGGGACAGGCCTAATCAGCCCCAGCATTTT.

This clonotype turned up a few times. The chain has TRBV12-3 or TRBV12-4 and TRBJ2-2, with TRBD2 matching over 11 bases. V was pared by 6 bases and J by 6 bases, with 3 bases of the junction left unmatched. This CDR3 has 14 residues. The CDR3 DNA follows: TGTGCCAGCAGGGTACTAGCGGGGGCCGGGGAGCTGTTTTTT. Its protein is CASRVLAGAGELFF.

This clonotype was seen only a few times. This rearrangement joins TRBV14 to TRBJ2-1, with D tentatively TRBD1 or TRBD2 (5 bases each). V was clipped by 3 bases and J by 6 bases, with 21 bases between them. This CDR3 spans 17 amino acids. Germline CDR1 is SGHDN and CDR2 is FVKESK. The CDR3 coding sequence is TGTGCCAGCAGCCATATTAGACGGACCCCGAGGGGCAATGAGCAGTTCTTC. It codes for CASSHIRRTPRGNEQFF.

This clonotype has only a few counts. The rearrangement links TRBV29-1 to TRBJ1-1; the D is unclear. The CDR3 covers 13 residues. The V gene's germline CDR1 is SQVTM and CDR2 ANQGSEA. Between the trimmed V and J ends, which lost 4 bases and 0 bases, there was a span of 9 bases. The CDR3 nucleotides read TGCAGCGTTGGACGGGCCATGAACACTGAAGCTTTCTTT. Protein: CSVGRAMNTEAFF.

This clonotype came up a few times. The junction and the germline gene differ at one end; a read error may be behind it. This CDR3 reads CASSLRPSSYDEQFF. CDR3 bases: TGTGCCAGCAGTTTAAGGCCGAGCAGCTACGATGAGCAGTTCTTC. V and J are TRBV28 and TRBJ2-1; D gene unclear. The CDR3 has 15 residues. Germline CDR1 and CDR2: MDHEN and SYDVKM.

Worth noting for this clonotype: Germline is not matched at one junction end, which may reflect a read error. This chain uses TRBV7-9 with TRBJ2-7; 9 nucleotides match TRBD2. Germline CDR1 reads SEHNR; CDR2 reads FQNEAQ (reference sequence). This CDR3 is built from 15 residues. Here the CDR3 reads CASTLLAGRSCEQYF. Here the CDR3 DNA reads TGTGCCAGCACCCTTCTAGCGGGGAGGTCCTGCGAGCAGTACTTC.

The chain recombines TRBV7-9 with TRBJ2-7; 10 bases match TRBD1. V was clipped by 3 bases and J by 2 bases; unmatched bases: 4. Per germline, CDR1 SEHNR and CDR2 FQNEAQ (reference sequence). This CDR3 has 15 residues. CDR3 nucleotide sequence: TGTGCCAGCAGCTTCCAAGGACAGGGGGCCTACGAGCAGTACTTC. Translating gives CASSFQGQGAYEQYF.

The chain joins TRBV29-1 to TRBJ1-2; no definite D call. Germline CDR1 is SQVTM and CDR2 is ANQGSEA. V lost 7 bases, J lost 5 bases, and 20 bases lay in between. The length of the CDR3 is 14 residues. CDR3 nucleotides: TGCAGCGCTGACTGGGCGGGCTCCCGGTATGGCTACACCTTC. Protein product: CSADWAGSRYGYTF.

V is TRBV6-5 and J is TRBJ2-6; D possibly corresponds to TRBD2 (6 bases). CDR1 and CDR2 from the germline V gene are MNHEY and SVGAGI. Trimming cost V 10 bases and J 3 bases, with 13 bases left between them. The CDR3 has 14 residues. CDR3 in amino acids: CATSGVRGANVLTF. CDR3 DNA sequence: TGTGCCACGTCGGGAGTCCGTGGGGCCAACGTCCTGACTTTC.

The sample holds a few counts of this clonotype. The V gene is TRBV29-1, the J gene TRBJ2-1; D unclear. CDR3 length: 13 amino acids. Looked up from germline, CDR1 is SQVTM and CDR2 is ANQGSEA. The germline V and J ends were trimmed by 4 bases and 9 bases, with 16 bases remaining between them. This CDR3 reads CSVGSGYLGEQFF. CDR3 sequence (DNA): TGCAGCGTTGGTTCCGGATACCTCGGTGAGCAGTTCTTC.

The chain combines TRBV7-6 with TRBJ1-6; D call uncertain. The CDR3 length is 15 residues. Trimming left V 8 bases short and J 5 bases short, with 16 bases between. Germline assignment: CDR1 SGHVS and CDR2 FNYEAQ. The CDR3 region has the DNA TGTGCCAGCGCCGACGGGTGGACGAATAATTCACCCCTCCACTTT. This gives the protein CASADGWTNNSPLHF. The full variable domain, its missing parts supplied by reference TRBV7-6 and TRBJ1-6, is GAGVSQSPRYKVTKRGQDVALRCDPISGHVSLYWYRQALGQGPEFLTYFNYEAQQDKSGLPNDRFSAERPEGSISTLTIQRTEQRDSAMYRCASADGWTNNSPLHFGNGTRLTVT.

This clonotype came up a few times. The J gene is TRBJ1-5, the V gene TRBV9; 9 bases align to TRBD1. This CDR3 region has 14 residues. The junction had 6 bases not matched to a gene; V was cut back by 7 bases and J by 4 bases. Germline values: CDR1 SGDLS, CDR2 YYNGEE. The CDR3 region is CASGQGSRNQPQHF. In DNA, the CDR3 is TGTGCCAGCGGACAGGGGTCTAGAAATCAGCCCCAGCATTTT.

This clonotype appeared many times. The V call is TRBV29-1, the J call TRBJ2-7; no reliable D call. Germline loops: CDR1 SQVTM, CDR2 ANQGSEA. Trimming took off 3 bases at V and 0 bases at J, with 6 bases between the two ends. The CDR3 length is 12 residues. The CDR3 region is CSVDAGSYEQYF. CDR3 nucleotide sequence: TGCAGCGTTGACGCCGGCTCCTACGAGCAGTACTTC.

The genes are TRBV5-1 and TRBJ2-1; 9 bases line up with TRBD1. Germline V CDR1 and CDR2: SGHRS, YFSETQ. J gave up 8 bases and V 4 bases, and 10 bases lay outside the gene matches. This CDR3 is 15 amino acids long. CDR3 coding DNA: TGCGCCAGCAGCGCCGACAGGGGGTCTGTTTATGAGCAGTTCTTC. This gives the protein CASSADRGSVYEQFF.

This clonotype was found a few times. In DNA, the CDR3 is TGTGCCACCAGTGATTTAGGGGAGCTGTTTTTT. It is translated as CATSDLGELFF. The genes are TRBV24-1 and TRBJ2-2, with D unclear. The germline V gene has CDR1 KGHDR and CDR2 SFDVKD. The CDR3 runs 11 residues. V lost 1 base and J 8 bases, leaving 1 base between the germline ends.

This chain's CDR3 is CANRRTPNLPLAKNIQYF. The CDR3 DNA reads TGTGCTAACAGGCGGACCCCAAACCTCCCCTTGGCCAAAAACATTCAGTACTTC. V usage is TRBV14 and J usage is TRBJ2-5; D possibly corresponds to TRBD1 (5 bases). The J call may not be correct, given that the DNA end is closer to TRBJ2-4. Germline-derived CDR1 and CDR2 are SGHDN and FVKESK. The CDR3 has 18 amino acids.